This paragraph reports one T cell receptor beta chain. These data originate in a study of blood T cell repertoires in COVID-19. Repertoires were generated with immunoSEQ multiplex PCR, while TCRdb's copy carries only in-frame clones and drops some. The table has roughly 100,000 clones, 92% seen once. The CDR3 sequence is 18 residues long. Germline CDR1 SGHTA, CDR2 FQGNSA. V was cut by 1 base and J by 7 bases, with 23 bases left in between. The genes are TRBV7-2 and TRBJ2-1, with D possibly TRBD2 on 6 matching bases. The sample comprised peripheral blood. The clonotype originates from a woman aged 50 to 60 with COVID-19, enrolled during active disease. CDR3 in amino acids: CASSLVSSGGTDLNEQFF. CDR3 nucleotide sequence: TGTGCCAGCAGCTTAGTGTCGTCTGGCGGGACCGACCTTAATGAGCAGTTCTTC.